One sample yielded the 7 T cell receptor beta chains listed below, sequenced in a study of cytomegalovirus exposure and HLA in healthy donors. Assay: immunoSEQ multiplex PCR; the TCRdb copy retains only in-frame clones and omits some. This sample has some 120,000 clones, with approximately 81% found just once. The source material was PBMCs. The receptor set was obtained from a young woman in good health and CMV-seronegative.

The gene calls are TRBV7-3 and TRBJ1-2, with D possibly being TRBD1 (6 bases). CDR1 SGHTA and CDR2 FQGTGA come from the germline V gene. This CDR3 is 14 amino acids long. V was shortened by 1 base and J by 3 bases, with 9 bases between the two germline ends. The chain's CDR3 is CASSLIQGYYGYTF. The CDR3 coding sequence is TGTGCCAGCAGCTTAATTCAGGGGTACTATGGCTACACCTTC. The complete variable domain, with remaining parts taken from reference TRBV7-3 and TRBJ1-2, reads GAGVSQTPSNKVTEKGKYVELRCDPISGHTALYWYRQSLGQGPEFLIYFQGTGAADDSGLPNDRFFAVRPEGSVSTLKIQRTERGDSAVYLCASSLIQGYYGYTFGSGTRLTVV.

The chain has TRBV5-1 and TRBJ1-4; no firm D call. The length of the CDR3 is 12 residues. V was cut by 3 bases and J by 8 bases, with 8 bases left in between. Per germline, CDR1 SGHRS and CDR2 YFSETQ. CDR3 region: CASSWPSEKLFF. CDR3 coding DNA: TGCGCCAGCAGCTGGCCATCGGAAAAACTGTTTTTT.

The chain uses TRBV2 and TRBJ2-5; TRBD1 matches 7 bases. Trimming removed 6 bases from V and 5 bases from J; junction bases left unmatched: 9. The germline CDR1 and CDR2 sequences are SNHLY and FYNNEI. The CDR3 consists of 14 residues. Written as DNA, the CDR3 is TGTGCCAGCAGGACGGACAGGTGGGGGGAGACCCAGTACTTC. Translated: CASRTDRWGETQYF.

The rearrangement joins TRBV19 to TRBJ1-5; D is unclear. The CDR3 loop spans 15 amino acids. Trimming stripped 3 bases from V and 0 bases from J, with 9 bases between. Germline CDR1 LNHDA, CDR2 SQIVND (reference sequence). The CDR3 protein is CASSMPQASNQPQHF. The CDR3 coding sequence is TGTGCCAGTAGTATGCCCCAGGCTAGCAATCAGCCCCAGCATTTT.

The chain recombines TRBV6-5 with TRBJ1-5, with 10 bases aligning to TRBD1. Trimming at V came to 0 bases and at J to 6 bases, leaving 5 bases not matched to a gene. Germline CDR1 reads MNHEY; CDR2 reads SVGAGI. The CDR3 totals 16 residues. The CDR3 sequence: CASSYSGQGIGQPQHF. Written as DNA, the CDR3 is TGTGCCAGCAGTTACTCGGGACAGGGGATTGGTCAGCCCCAGCATTTT.

The CDR3 reads CASSGQGGSGYTF. CDR3 DNA sequence: TGTGCCAGCAGCGGACAGGGCGGATCTGGCTACACCTTC. The chain uses TRBV6-4 and TRBJ1-2, with 8 bases matching TRBD1. This CDR3 contains 13 residues. Trimming cost V 6 bases and J 7 bases; bases outside gene matches: 7. Germline CDR1 MRHNA, CDR2 SNTAGT.

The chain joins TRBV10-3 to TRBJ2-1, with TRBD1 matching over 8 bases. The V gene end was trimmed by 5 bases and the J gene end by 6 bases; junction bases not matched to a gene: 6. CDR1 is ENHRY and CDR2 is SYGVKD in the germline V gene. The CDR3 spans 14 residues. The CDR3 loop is CAISMDRAGNEQFF. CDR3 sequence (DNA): TGTGCCATCAGTATGGACAGGGCCGGCAATGAGCAGTTCTTC.